One and the same sample provided the 13 T cell receptor beta chains below, sequenced in a study of T cell changes during pregnancy in multiple sclerosis. Assay used: immunoSEQ multiplex PCR; TCRdb lists only in-frame clones, some missing. The sample lists about 93,000 clones; 85% to 95% were seen once. The specimen was peripheral blood, collected after pregnancy. The receptors originated from a female donor with multiple sclerosis, enrolled in a pregnancy study.

The chain combines TRBV28 with TRBJ2-3; D perhaps matches TRBD1 (5 bases). The germline V gene encodes CDR1 MDHEN and CDR2 SYDVKM. This CDR3 spans 14 amino acids. Trimming removed 5 bases from V and 3 bases from J, with 12 bases in between. CDR3 region: CASSLDRTTDTQYF. The CDR3 DNA sequence: TGTGCCAGCAGTCTCGACAGAACAACAGATACGCAGTATTTT.

The chain carries TRBV6-1 and TRBJ1-4; tentative D call: TRBD1 (6 bases). CDR1 is MNHNS, CDR2 SASEGT, per germline. The CDR3 sequence is 16 residues long. Trimming pared 4 bases from V and 0 bases from J, leaving 12 bases between. CDR3 loop: CASSGRGQATNEKLFF. The CDR3 DNA follows: TGTGCCAGCAGTGGCAGGGGACAAGCAACTAATGAAAAACTGTTTTTT.

This clone appeared a single time. The chain recombines TRBV29-1 with TRBJ1-1; 7 bases are a match to TRBD1. The germline CDR1 and CDR2 sequences are SQVTM and ANQGSEA. Trimming took 7 bases from V and 3 from J; bases not matched to a gene: 8. The CDR3 sequence is 13 residues long. The CDR3 loop is CSAQTGSDTEAFF. CDR3 nucleotide sequence: TGCAGCGCCCAGACAGGGTCGGACACTGAAGCTTTCTTT.

This rearrangement joins TRBV7-2 to TRBJ1-2; 9 positions agree with TRBD1. The CDR3 is 13 residues long. V dropped 8 bases and J dropped 5; count of bases not matched to a gene: 6. The germline V gene has CDR1 SGHTA and CDR2 FQGNSA. This CDR3 is CASYSGTGYGYTF. The CDR3 DNA sequence: TGTGCCAGCTATTCAGGGACAGGGTATGGCTACACCTTC.

The chain joins TRBV4-2 to TRBJ2-1, with 8 bases identical to TRBD1. Germline-derived CDR1 and CDR2 are LGHNA and YNFKEQ. The junction had 16 bases not matched to a gene; V was cut back by 4 bases and J by 8 bases. The CDR3 extends over 17 amino acids. CDR3 nucleotides: TGTGCCAGCAGCCCGGACTCAACAGGGGGAATAAGTGATGAGCAGTTCTTC. Protein product: CASSPDSTGGISDEQFF.

This clone was observed a single time. The chain couples TRBV2 to TRBJ1-1; D is undetermined. This CDR3 comprises 12 residues. Germline V gene sequence: CDR1 SNHLY, CDR2 FYNNEI. V was clipped by 6 bases and J by 6 bases, with 11 bases between them. The DNA of the CDR3 is TGTGCCAGCAGCCAAGCCGGGTCTGAAGCTTTCTTT. It encodes CASSQAGSEAFF.

The chain joins TRBV6-1 to TRBJ1-5; the match to TRBD1 covers 10 bases. V lost 1 base and J lost 1; bases outside the gene matches: 13. Per germline, CDR1 MNHNS and CDR2 SASEGT. CDR3 length: 20 amino acids. CDR3 residues: CASSEEVWDRGDNSNQPQHF. In DNA form, the CDR3 reads TGTGCCAGCAGTGAAGAAGTCTGGGACAGGGGTGATAACAGCAATCAGCCCCAGCATTTT.

The V and J genes are TRBV5-1 and TRBJ1-2, with a weak D call TRBD1 (5 bases). Deletions cut 1 base from V and 6 bases from J, with 10 bases between. The germline CDR1 and CDR2 sequences are SGHRS and YFSETQ. The CDR3 is 13 amino acids. DNA of the CDR3: TGCGCCAGCAGCTTGAGGCAGGGTGATGGCTACACCTTC. Translated, it gives CASSLRQGDGYTF.

In this sample, this clone turned up once. This chain joins TRBV10-2 and TRBJ1-2; D gene unclear. There are 11 residues in the CDR3. V was shortened by 4 bases and J by 8 bases, with 8 bases between the two germline ends. Per the germline V gene, CDR1 is WSHSY and CDR2 is SAAADI. CDR3 coding DNA: TGCGCCAGCAGTGGGGCCGGAGGCTACACCTTC. Protein: CASSGAGGYTF.

DNA for the CDR3: TGTGCCAGCAGCGTAATGGGGGGGGACTCCTACGAGCAGTACTTC. This gives the protein CASSVMGGDSYEQYF. The chain carries TRBV9 and TRBJ2-7; 7 nucleotides align to TRBD2. The CDR3 length is 15 residues. Unmatched junction bases numbered 4, after V lost 1 base and J lost 0 bases. Per germline, CDR1 SGDLS and CDR2 YYNGEE. Drawing the rest from reference TRBV9 and TRBJ2-7, the complete variable domain is DSGVTQTPKHLITATGQRVTLRCSPRSGDLSVYWYQQSLDQGLQFLIQYYNGEERAKGNILERFSAQQFPDLHSELNLSSLELGDSALYFCASSVMGGDSYEQYFGPGTRLTVT.

V usage is TRBV5-4 and J usage is TRBJ2-7, with D perhaps matching TRBD2 (5 bases). Germline CDR1 reads SGHNT; CDR2 reads YYREEE (reference sequence). The CDR3 contains 15 residues. Trimming removed 0 bases at V and 3 bases at J, with 13 bases between. In nucleotides, the CDR3 is TGTGCCAGCAGCTTGGGGCGTGGGAGCCTCTACGAGCAGTACTTC. Translating it yields CASSLGRGSLYEQYF.

The chain uses TRBV4-1 and TRBJ2-6; 9 bases fit TRBD1. Germline V lookup: CDR1 MGHRA, CDR2 YSYEKL. Trimming cost V 4 bases and J 0 bases; bases outside gene matches: 7. This CDR3 spans 18 amino acids. The CDR3 nucleotides are TGCGCCAGCAGCCCCCCGAGGGACAGGGACTCTGGGGCCAACGTCCTGACTTTC. Translating gives CASSPPRDRDSGANVLTF.

The chain recombines TRBV27 with TRBJ2-7, with D unresolved. Germline V lookup: CDR1 MNHEY, CDR2 SMNVEV (reference sequence). The CDR3 spans 14 residues. V was trimmed by 2 bases and J by 2 bases, leaving 10 bases between them. CDR3 region: CASSLQFGPYEQYF. In nucleotides, the CDR3 is TGTGCCAGCAGTTTACAGTTTGGGCCCTACGAGCAGTACTTC.